The rows below give T cell receptor beta chains drawn from one sample of a study of immune cell composition in non-small cell lung cancer. Assay: immunoSEQ multiplex PCR; the TCRdb copy retains only in-frame clones and omits some. The sample records around 1,600 clones, 82% being singletons. The sequenced sample consisted of lung tumor tissue. The receptors derive from a human donor with non-small cell lung cancer. CDR3s leave out the opening cysteine and the closing phenylalanine or tryptophan. Fields, in order: J gene, V gene, CDR3 protein.

>TRBJ1-5|TRBV19
ASSMTDLGTQH
>TRBJ2-1|TRBV9
ASSVVTGQGRHEQF
>TRBJ1-1|TRBV7-2
ASSLAGGMNTEAF
>TRBJ2-7|TRBV19
ASSRGLAGSSSYEQY
>TRBJ2-7|TRBV6-5
ASSWGQGPYEQY
>TRBJ2-4|TRBV19
ASSPPQGKGAKNIQY
>TRBJ2-3|TRBV2
ASSDVRGSGDTQY
>TRBJ1-1|TRBV18
ASSLQTGFTAF
>TRBJ2-3|TRBV7-9
ASSLGERPLKSGDTQY
>TRBJ1-4|TRBV6-5
ASSYSFLNEKLF
>TRBJ1-5|TRBV10-3
AISDHPSGGGQPQH
>TRBJ2-1|TRBV6-5
ASSYSGGTGMNEQF
>TRBJ2-3|TRBV11-3
ASSTRGTDTQY
>TRBJ1-5|TRBV6-5
ARGGGQPQH
>TRBJ2-7|TRBV5-1
ASSRGQEISYEQY
>TRBJ1-6|TRBV28
ASIGTDNSPLH
>TRBJ2-5|TRBV19
ASSSGLETQY
>TRBJ2-3|TRBV5-4
ASSHQRDPDTQY
>TRBJ2-2|TRBV5-1
ASSLLAGGELF
>TRBJ2-1|TRBV5-1
ASSHVAGDSYNEQF
>TRBJ1-5|TRBV28
ASSFSGNGNQPQH
>TRBJ2-4|TRBV14
ASSQVSQGRENIQY
>TRBJ1-1|TRBV9
ASSPGTENTEAF
>TRBJ2-7|TRBV6-5
ASSYTREVEYEQY
>TRBJ2-7|TRBV5-8
ASSLENPGTGSYEQY
>TRBJ2-7|TRBV29-1
SARGTTGGGGTLSYEQY
>TRBJ2-3|TRBV9
ASSVRGTTDTQY
>TRBJ2-1|TRBV14
ASSQFSRRGYSSSYNEQF
>TRBJ2-7|TRBV28
ASSLPQGYEQY
>TRBJ2-4|TRBV4-3
ASSQGRGTKNIQY
>TRBJ1-1|TRBV7-9
ASSEVGHGRAF